This section outlines one T cell receptor beta chain sequence together with its context. Antigen: not known. TCRdb reprocessed the PCR reads via MiXCR and lists one record per CDR3 protein. There are some 30,000 distinct CDR3 sequences in the sample; 45% to 55% occur only once, and roughly 12% lies in the top ten. This entry comes from a study of esophageal squamous cell carcinoma under preoperative chemotherapy. The overall study: Both tumor-infiltrating lymphocytes and peripheral blood T cells were profiled.

Specified time point: before preoperative PTX-NDP chemotherapy. Study-wide findings and caveats: Abundant clones tended to shrink rather than expand after paclitaxel-nedaplatin.

This CDR3 has 12 residues. From germline, CDR1 is SGHTA and CDR2 FQGNSA. The receptor's source is a human donor with esophageal squamous cell carcinoma. The donor label of this sample is uncertain. This specimen was taken from a patient given preoperative chemotherapy. The chain has TRBV7-2 and TRBJ2-5, with a tentative D call TRBD2 (5 bases). The CDR3 is CVGSFDAEAQYF. In nucleotides, the CDR3 is TGTGTCGGCAGCTTTGACGCGGAGGCCCAGTACTTC.